Reported below is one T cell receptor beta chain. Its target antigen remains unknown. No per-base quality is available; no much larger clone lies one base away. The data derive from a study of control samples from healthy donors and cancer patients (dated by TCRdb to between 2020 and 2021). The library was generated by the immunoSEQ multiplex PCR assay. Sourced from immuneACCESS, this table was stored by TCRdb with only in-frame sequences that have V and J called. A share of the clones is absent; for the studies checked, an unresolved V gene accounts for under half, and the remainder has no known explanation. The sample includes tens of thousands of clones, with around 85% observed a single time. In total, the top ten clones hold around 20% of the sample. The germline V gene (reference sequence) supplies CDR1 LGHDT and CDR2 YNNKEL. V lost 3 bases and J lost 8 bases, and the count of bases not matched to a germline gene is 5. The cysteine opens and the phenylalanine closes a CDR3 of 13 amino acids. Only the CDR3 region is kept as DNA, spanning 39 bases read in frame from base 1.

The clonotype originates from a man aged 30 to 39 in good health. The sequenced sample was blood. Recombination linked TRBV3-1 (or the pseudogene TRBV3-2) to TRBJ1-2; 8 nucleotides in the junction match TRBD1. The nucleotide sequence is TGTGCCAGCAGCCAGGCCAGGGGGCACGGCTACACCTTC. Its amino acids are CASSQARGHGYTF.